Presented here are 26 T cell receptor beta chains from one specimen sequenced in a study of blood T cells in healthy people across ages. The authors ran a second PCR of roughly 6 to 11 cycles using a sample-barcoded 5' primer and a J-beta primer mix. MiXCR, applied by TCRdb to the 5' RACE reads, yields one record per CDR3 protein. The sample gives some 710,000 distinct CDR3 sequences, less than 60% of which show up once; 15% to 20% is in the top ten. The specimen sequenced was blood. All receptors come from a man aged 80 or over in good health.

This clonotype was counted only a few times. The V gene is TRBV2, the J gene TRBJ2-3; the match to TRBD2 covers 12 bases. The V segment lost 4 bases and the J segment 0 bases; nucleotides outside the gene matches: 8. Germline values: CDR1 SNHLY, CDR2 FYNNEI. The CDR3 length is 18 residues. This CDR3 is CASSVGLAGGPSTDTQYF. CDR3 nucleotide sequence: TGTGCCAGCAGTGTCGGCCTAGCGGGAGGGCCGAGCACAGATACGCAGTATTTT.

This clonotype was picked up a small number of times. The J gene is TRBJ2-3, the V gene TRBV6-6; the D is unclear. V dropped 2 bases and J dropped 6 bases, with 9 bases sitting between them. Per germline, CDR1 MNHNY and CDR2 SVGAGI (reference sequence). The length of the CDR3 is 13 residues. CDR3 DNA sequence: TGTGCCAGCAGTTACCGCCCCCCGGATACGCAGTATTTT. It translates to CASSYRPPDTQYF.

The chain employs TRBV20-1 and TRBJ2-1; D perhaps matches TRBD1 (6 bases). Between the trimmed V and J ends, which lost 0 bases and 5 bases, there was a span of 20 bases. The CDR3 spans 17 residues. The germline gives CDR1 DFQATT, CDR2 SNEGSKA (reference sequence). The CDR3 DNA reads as TGCAGTGCTAGAGATCCGCGTAGGGGGAGCCTCAACAATGAGCAGTTCTTC. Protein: CSARDPRRGSLNNEQFF.

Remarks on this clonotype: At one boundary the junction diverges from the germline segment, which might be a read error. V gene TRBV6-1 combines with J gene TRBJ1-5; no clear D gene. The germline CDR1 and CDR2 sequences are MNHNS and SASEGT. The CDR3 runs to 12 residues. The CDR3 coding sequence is TGTGCCAGCACCACCCGAGATCAGGCCCAGCATTTT. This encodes CASTTRDQAQHF.

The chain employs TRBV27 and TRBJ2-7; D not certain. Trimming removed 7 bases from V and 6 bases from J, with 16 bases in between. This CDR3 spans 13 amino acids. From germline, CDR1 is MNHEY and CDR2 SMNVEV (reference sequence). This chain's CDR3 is CASIYGPPLEQYF. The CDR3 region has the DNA TGTGCCAGCATCTATGGTCCTCCCCTCGAGCAGTACTTC.

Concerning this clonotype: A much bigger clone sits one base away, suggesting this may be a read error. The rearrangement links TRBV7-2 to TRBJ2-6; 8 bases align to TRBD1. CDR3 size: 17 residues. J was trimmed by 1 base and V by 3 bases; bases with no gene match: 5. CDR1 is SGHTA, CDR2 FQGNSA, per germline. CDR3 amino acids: CASSLGQVVSGANVLTF. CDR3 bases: TGTGCCAGCAGCTTGGGACAGGTGGTATCTGGGGCCAACGTCCTGACTTTC.

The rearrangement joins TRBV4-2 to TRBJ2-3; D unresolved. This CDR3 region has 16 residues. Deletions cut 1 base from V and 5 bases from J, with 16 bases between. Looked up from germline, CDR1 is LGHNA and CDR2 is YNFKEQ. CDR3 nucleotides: TGTGCCAGCAGCCAAGTCTTGGGCTCAAACGGAGATACGCAGTATTTT. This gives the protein CASSQVLGSNGDTQYF.

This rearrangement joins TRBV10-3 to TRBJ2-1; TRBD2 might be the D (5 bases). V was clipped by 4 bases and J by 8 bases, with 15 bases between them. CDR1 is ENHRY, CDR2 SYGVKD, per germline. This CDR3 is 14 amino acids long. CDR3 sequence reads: CAISAELVADEQFF. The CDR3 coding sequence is TGTGCCATCAGTGCCGAACTAGTCGCCGATGAGCAGTTCTTC.

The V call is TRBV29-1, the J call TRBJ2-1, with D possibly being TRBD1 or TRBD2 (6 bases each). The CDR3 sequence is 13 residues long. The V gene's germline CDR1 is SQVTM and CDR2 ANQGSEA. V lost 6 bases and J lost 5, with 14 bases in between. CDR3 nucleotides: TGCAGCGTGGGGGGCAGAAAAAACAATGAGCAGTTCTTC. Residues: CSVGGRKNNEQFF.

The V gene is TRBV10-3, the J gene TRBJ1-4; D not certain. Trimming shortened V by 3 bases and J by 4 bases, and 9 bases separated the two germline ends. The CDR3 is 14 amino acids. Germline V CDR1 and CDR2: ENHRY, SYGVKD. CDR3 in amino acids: CAISDGLGNEKLFF. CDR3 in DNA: TGTGCCATCAGTGACGGACTTGGTAATGAAAAACTGTTTTTT.

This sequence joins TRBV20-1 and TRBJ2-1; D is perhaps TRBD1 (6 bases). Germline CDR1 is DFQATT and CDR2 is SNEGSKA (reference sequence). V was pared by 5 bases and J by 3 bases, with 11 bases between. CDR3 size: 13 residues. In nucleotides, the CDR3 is TGCAGTGCTCGCCGGGACATCTACAATGAGCAGTTCTTC. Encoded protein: CSARRDIYNEQFF.

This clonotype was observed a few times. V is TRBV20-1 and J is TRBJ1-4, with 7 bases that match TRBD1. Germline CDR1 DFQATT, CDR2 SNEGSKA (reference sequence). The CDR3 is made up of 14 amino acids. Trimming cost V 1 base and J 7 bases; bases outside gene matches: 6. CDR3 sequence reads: CSARGGTAGEKLFF. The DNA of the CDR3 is TGCAGTGCTAGAGGCGGGACAGCCGGTGAAAAACTGTTTTTT.

The CDR3 DNA follows: TGCAGCGTTGGAGGGTTAACCAATGAAAAACTGTTTTTT. Its translation is CSVGGLTNEKLFF. The gene calls are TRBV29-1 and TRBJ1-4; D call uncertain. This CDR3 has 13 residues. Germline CDR1 reads SQVTM; CDR2 reads ANQGSEA. Trimming pared 4 bases from V and 5 bases from J, leaving 11 bases between.

This CDR3 reads CSVEQGRAEQFF. The CDR3 DNA follows: TGCAGCGTTGAACAGGGGAGGGCTGAGCAGTTCTTC. The gene calls are TRBV29-1 and TRBJ2-1, with D tentatively TRBD2 (7 bases). This CDR3 spans 12 amino acids. Trimming removed 2 bases at V and 9 bases at J, with 11 bases between. Per the germline V gene, CDR1 is SQVTM and CDR2 is ANQGSEA.

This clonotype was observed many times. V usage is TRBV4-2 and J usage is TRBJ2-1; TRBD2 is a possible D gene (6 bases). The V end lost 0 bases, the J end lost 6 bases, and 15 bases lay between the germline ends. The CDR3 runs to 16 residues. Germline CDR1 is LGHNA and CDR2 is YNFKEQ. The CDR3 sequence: CASSQELSGEINEQFF. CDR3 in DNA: TGTGCCAGCAGCCAAGAACTTTCGGGAGAAATCAATGAGCAGTTCTTC.

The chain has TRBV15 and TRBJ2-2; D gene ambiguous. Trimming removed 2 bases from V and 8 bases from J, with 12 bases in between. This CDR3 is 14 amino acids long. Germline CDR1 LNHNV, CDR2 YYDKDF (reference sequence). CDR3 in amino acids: CATSRPRPTGELFF. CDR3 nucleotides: TGTGCCACCAGCAGACCGAGACCAACAGGGGAGCTGTTTTTT.

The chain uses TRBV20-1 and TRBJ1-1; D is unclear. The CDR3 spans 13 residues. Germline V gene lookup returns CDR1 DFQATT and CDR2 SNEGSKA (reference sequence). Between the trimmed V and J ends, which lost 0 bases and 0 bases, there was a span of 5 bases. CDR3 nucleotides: TGCAGTGCTAGAGATGGGATGAACACTGAAGCTTTCTTT. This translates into CSARDGMNTEAFF.

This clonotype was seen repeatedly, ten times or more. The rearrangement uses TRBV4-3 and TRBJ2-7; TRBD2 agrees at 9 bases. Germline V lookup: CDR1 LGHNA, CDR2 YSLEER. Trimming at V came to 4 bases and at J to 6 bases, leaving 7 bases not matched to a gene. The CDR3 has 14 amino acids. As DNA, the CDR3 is TGCGCCAGCAGCCTATTAGCGGGAGATATCGAGCAGTACTTC. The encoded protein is CASSLLAGDIEQYF.

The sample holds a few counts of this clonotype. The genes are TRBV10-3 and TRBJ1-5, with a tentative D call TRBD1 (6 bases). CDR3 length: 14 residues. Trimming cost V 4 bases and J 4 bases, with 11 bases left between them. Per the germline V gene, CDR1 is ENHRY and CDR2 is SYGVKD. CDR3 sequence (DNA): TGTGCCATCAGTGTCAGCCAGGGGAATCAGCCCCAGCATTTT. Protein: CAISVSQGNQPQHF.

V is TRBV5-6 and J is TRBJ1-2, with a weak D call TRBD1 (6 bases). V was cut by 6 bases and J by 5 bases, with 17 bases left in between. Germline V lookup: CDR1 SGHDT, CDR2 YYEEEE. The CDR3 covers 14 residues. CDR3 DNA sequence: TGTGCCAGCAACCAATGGACAGTATGGTATGGCTACACCTTC. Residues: CASNQWTVWYGYTF.

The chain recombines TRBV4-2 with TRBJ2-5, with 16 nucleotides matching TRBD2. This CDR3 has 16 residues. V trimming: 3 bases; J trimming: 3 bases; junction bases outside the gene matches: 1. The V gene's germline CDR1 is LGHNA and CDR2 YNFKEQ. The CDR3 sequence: CASSHGTSGREETQYF. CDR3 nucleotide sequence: TGTGCCAGCAGCCACGGGACTAGCGGGAGGGAAGAGACCCAGTACTTC.

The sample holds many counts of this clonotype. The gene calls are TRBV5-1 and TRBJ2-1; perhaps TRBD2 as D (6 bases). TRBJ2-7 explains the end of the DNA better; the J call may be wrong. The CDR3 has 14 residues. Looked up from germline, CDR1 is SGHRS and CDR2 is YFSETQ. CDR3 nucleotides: TGCGCCAGCAGCTCGTCTAGCGTTTACAATGAGCAGTACTTC. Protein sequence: CASSSSSVYNEQYF.

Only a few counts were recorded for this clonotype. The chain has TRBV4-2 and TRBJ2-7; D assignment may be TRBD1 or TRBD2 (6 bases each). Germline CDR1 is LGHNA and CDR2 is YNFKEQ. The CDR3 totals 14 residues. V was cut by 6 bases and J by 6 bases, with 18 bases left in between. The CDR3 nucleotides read TGTGCCAGCAGTCTAGGGGGGCAGGAGTTCGAGCAGTACTTC. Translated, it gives CASSLGGQEFEQYF.

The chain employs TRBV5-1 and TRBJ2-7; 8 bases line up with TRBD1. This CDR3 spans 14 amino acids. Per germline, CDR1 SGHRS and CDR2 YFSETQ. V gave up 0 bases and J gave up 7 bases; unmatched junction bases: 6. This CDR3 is CASSLGQGYNEQYF. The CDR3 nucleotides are TGCGCCAGCAGCTTGGGACAGGGGTACAATGAGCAGTACTTC.

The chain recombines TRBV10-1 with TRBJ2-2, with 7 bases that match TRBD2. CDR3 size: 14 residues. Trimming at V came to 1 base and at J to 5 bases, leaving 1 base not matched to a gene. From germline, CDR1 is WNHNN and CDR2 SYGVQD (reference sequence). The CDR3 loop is CASSEWRGTGELFF. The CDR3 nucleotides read TGCGCCAGCAGTGAGTGGCGGGGGACCGGGGAGCTGTTTTTT.

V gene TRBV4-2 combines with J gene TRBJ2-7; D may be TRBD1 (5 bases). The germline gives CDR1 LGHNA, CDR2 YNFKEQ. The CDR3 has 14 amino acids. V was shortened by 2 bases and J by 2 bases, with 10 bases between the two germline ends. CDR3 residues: CASSQRAGPYEQYF. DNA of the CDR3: TGTGCCAGCAGCCAACGGGCAGGGCCCTACGAGCAGTACTTC.